This TCR beta chain was identified during a study of cytomegalovirus exposure and HLA in healthy donors. Findings of the study overall: When analyzed later, the rates of TCR association showed variation by HLA locus, with DRB1 the most and HLA-C the fewest. Researchers counted roughly 160 TCR beta chains as cytomegalovirus-associated.

It was with 60 Vbeta and 13 Jbeta primers that the PCR ran. Assay: immunoSEQ multiplex PCR; the TCRdb copy retains only in-frame clones and omits some. The profile shows approximately 140,000 clones, around 85% of them singletons. These donors counted as nominally healthy when sampled, but unrecorded immune exposures were likely. A note on this clone: Its antigen is undetermined.

The CDR3 is 13 amino acids. Germline assignment: CDR1 MNHEY and CDR2 SVGAGI. With 7 bases clipped from V and 6 bases from J, the junction kept 4 bases outside the gene matches. The sequence was obtained from a woman between 50 and 59 years old in good health and CMV-seropositive. Sequencing used PBMCs. The rearrangement links TRBV6-5 to TRBJ1-5; 9 nucleotides align to TRBD1. The CDR3 here is CASMPDRGQPQHF. The DNA of the CDR3 is TGTGCCAGCATGCCGGACAGGGGTCAGCCCCAGCATTTT.